This TCR beta chain was recovered during a study of response to subunit inactivated influenza vaccine. Via MiXCR, TCRdb re-called the RT-PCR reads, giving one row per CDR3 protein. Of fewer than 800,000 distinct CDR3 sequences listed, 15% to 19% are singletons. There are 14 residues in the CDR3. Germline V gene data show CDR1 as SGHDT and CDR2 as YYEEEE. V was pared by 3 bases and J by 10 bases, with 20 bases between. Study-wide points: A suggestion made by the authors is that each seasonal influenza vaccination recruits few new T cells.

The count of this clonotype is one. The antigen remains unidentified. The chain joins TRBV5-6 to TRBJ2-7; a weak D match, TRBD2 (6 bases). This receptor was identified in a man between 45 and 60 years old who received an inactivated influenza vaccine. The sequencing used PBMCs from blood, collected approximately 12 days after vaccination. DNA for the CDR3: TGTGCCAGCAGCTCCGGGACTTGGGGGACTGAACAGTACTTC. It codes for CASSSGTWGTEQYF.